The 21 T cell receptor beta chains listed next were all sequenced from one sample in a study of shared clonotypes between healthy human individuals. Clones were read by immunoSEQ multiplex PCR, and TCRdb kept only the in-frame ones, dropping some. Seen here are about a million clones, approximately 77% observed once, and the top ten hold roughly 0.9%. The sequencing sample was made of memory CD4+ T cells from PBMCs. Subset meaning: CD45RA-negative fraction. These receptors came from a man in his late teens or twenties in good health. Some clones in this sample may be carry-over from other donors' samples.

The sample holds one count of this clone. V and J are TRBV28 and TRBJ1-2; no firm D call. Germline CDR1 and CDR2: MDHEN and SYDVKM. The CDR3 is 13 residues long. The V end lost 6 bases, the J end lost 8 bases, and 16 bases lay between the germline ends. The CDR3 loop is CASRIRTGGGYTF. The CDR3 nucleotides read TGTGCCAGCAGAATAAGGACCGGTGGCGGCTACACCTTC.

The J gene is TRBJ2-7, the V gene TRBV19; 10 positions agree with TRBD1. The germline CDR1 and CDR2 sequences are LNHDA and SQIVND (reference sequence). V was clipped by 6 bases and J by 13 bases; unmatched bases: 15. The CDR3 is 14 residues long. The CDR3 is CASSSPGQGSLIYF. The CDR3 DNA sequence: TGTGCCAGTAGCTCACCGGGACAGGGGTCCCTCATCTACTTC.

The chain has TRBV5-6 and TRBJ2-2; D not certain. The CDR3 contains 15 residues. Germline V lookup: CDR1 SGHDT, CDR2 YYEEEE. V lost 5 bases and J 6 bases, leaving 17 bases between the germline ends. CDR3 region: CASRRRLVDAGELFF. CDR3 nucleotides: TGTGCCAGCAGGCGCCGACTTGTTGACGCCGGGGAGCTGTTTTTT. Together with reference TRBV5-6 and TRBJ2-2, the CDR3 gives the full variable domain: DAGVTQSPTHLIKTRGQQVTLRCSPKSGHDTVSWYQQALGQGPQFIFQYYEEEERQRGNFPDRFSGHQFPNYSSELNVNALLLGDSALYLCASRRRLVDAGELFFGEGSRLTVL.

This clone turned up a few times. The V and J genes are TRBV18 and TRBJ2-3; TRBD2 might be the D (5 bases). CDR1 is KGHSH, CDR2 LQKENI, per germline. The CDR3 loop spans 15 amino acids. Trimming removed 0 bases at V and 3 bases at J, with 10 bases between. The CDR3 region is CASSPPGVETDTQYF. CDR3 sequence (DNA): TGTGCCAGCTCACCACCCGGGGTGGAGACAGATACGCAGTATTTT.

Notes on this clone: The junction differs from germline at one of its ends, possibly a read error. The chain carries TRBV15 and TRBJ1-4; 8 bases are shared with TRBD1. Germline-derived CDR1 and CDR2 are LNHNV and YYDKDF (reference sequence). The CDR3 extends over 17 amino acids. CDR3 DNA: TGTGCCACCAGCAGAACCACGAATAACAGGGGGTTAGGGAAACGGCTTTTT. This gives the protein CATSRTTNNRGLGKRLF. Combining the CDR3 with reference TRBV15 and TRBJ1-4 gives the whole variable domain DAMVIQNPRYQVTQFGKPVTLSCSQTLNHNVMYWYQQKSSQAPKLLFHYYDKDFNNEADTPDNFQSRRPNTSFCFLDIRSPGLGDTAMYLCATSRTTNNRGLGKRLFGSGTQLSVL.

V gene TRBV6-1 combines with J gene TRBJ2-7; 7 nucleotides line up with TRBD2. This CDR3 contains 14 residues. J lost 2 bases, V lost 3 bases, and 4 bases had no gene match. CDR1 MNHNS and CDR2 SASEGT come from the germline V gene. The CDR3 DNA follows: TGTGCCAGCAGTGATTGGGACTATACCTACGAGCAGTACTTC. Its translation: CASSDWDYTYEQYF.

On this clone: This is likely an artifact of a read error, given a far larger clone one base away. This chain joins TRBV28 and TRBJ2-6; possible D gene TRBD2, 5 bases. Germline V CDR1 and CDR2: MDHEN, SYDVKM. V shed 6 bases and J shed 0 bases, with 9 bases lying between them. The CDR3 totals 15 residues. In nucleotides, the CDR3 is TGTGCCAGCAGCCGAGAGGGCTCTGGGGCCAACGTCCTGACTTTC. This translates into CASSREGSGANVLTF. Full variable domain (rest looked up from reference TRBV28 and TRBJ2-6): DVKVTQSSRYLVKRTGEKVFLECVQDMDHENMFWYRQDPGLGLRLIYFSYDVKMKEKGDIPEGYSVSREKKERFSLILESASTNQTSMYLCASSREGSGANVLTFGAGSRLTVL.

This clone was picked up a small number of times. The chain recombines TRBV7-3 with TRBJ2-2; 8 bases are shared with TRBD2. CDR1 and CDR2 (germline): SGHTA, FQGTGA. V lost 2 bases and J lost 4; bases outside the gene matches: 3. The CDR3 extends over 15 amino acids. Written as DNA, the CDR3 is TGTGCCAGCAGCTTACGAGCGGGGGTCACCGGGGAGCTGTTTTTT. It encodes CASSLRAGVTGELFF. The full variable domain, its missing parts supplied by reference TRBV7-3 and TRBJ2-2, is GAGVSQTPSNKVTEKGKYVELRCDPISGHTALYWYRQSLGQGPEFLIYFQGTGAADDSGLPNDRFFAVRPEGSVSTLKIQRTERGDSAVYLCASSLRAGVTGELFFGEGSRLTVL.

The chain couples TRBV9 to TRBJ2-3; 8 nucleotides agree with TRBD2. This CDR3 has 14 amino acids. J gave up 8 bases and V 0 bases, and 5 bases lay outside the gene matches. The germline V gene has CDR1 SGDLS and CDR2 YYNGEE. In DNA form, the CDR3 reads TGTGCCAGCAGCGTAGATACTAGCGGAACTACGCAGTATTTT. It encodes CASSVDTSGTTQYF.

This chain uses TRBV28 with TRBJ2-1, with 14 bases lining up with TRBD2. This CDR3 has 17 amino acids. Unmatched junction bases numbered 4, after V lost 6 bases and J lost 0 bases. Germline loops: CDR1 MDHEN, CDR2 SYDVKM. CDR3 in amino acids: CASRTGTSGSSYNEQFF. The CDR3, as DNA: TGTGCCAGCAGAACCGGGACTAGCGGGAGCTCCTACAATGAGCAGTTCTTC.

On this clone itself: The same CDR3 can be traced to other DNA sequences in this sample. The gene calls are TRBV7-3 and TRBJ2-5; TRBD2 matches 11 bases. V shed 5 bases and J 4 bases; nucleotides not matched to a gene: 3. The CDR3 is made up of 14 amino acids. Germline assignment: CDR1 SGHTA and CDR2 FQGTGA. CDR3 nucleotides: TGTGCCAGCAGCCCCGGGACTAGCGGAGAGACCCAGTACTTC. Encoded protein: CASSPGTSGETQYF. Using reference TRBV7-3 and TRBJ2-5 for the parts outside the CDR3, the full variable domain is GAGVSQTPSNKVTEKGKYVELRCDPISGHTALYWYRQSLGQGPEFLIYFQGTGAADDSGLPNDRFFAVRPEGSVSTLKIQRTERGDSAVYLCASSPGTSGETQYFGPGTRLLVL.

Comment on this clone: This is likely an artifact of a read error, given a far larger clone one base away. The chain employs TRBV7-9 and TRBJ2-7; 12 positions match TRBD1. The V and J ends lost 6 bases and 6 bases, in that order; junction bases with no gene match: 6. CDR3 size: 14 residues. The V gene's germline CDR1 is SEHNR and CDR2 FQNEAQ (reference sequence). The CDR3 coding sequence is TGTGCCAGCAGTTTCCGGGACAGGGGGCGCGAGCAGTACTTC. Protein: CASSFRDRGREQYF.

This clone was seen at least ten times. The chain uses TRBV7-2 and TRBJ1-1; TRBD1 agrees at 7 bases. Germline trimming cut 5 bases from V and 2 bases from J; bases unmatched to any gene: 8. The CDR3 length is 15 residues. Germline V gene data show CDR1 as SGHTA and CDR2 as FQGNSA. This CDR3 reads CASSPLGQFNTEAFF. The DNA of the CDR3 is TGTGCCAGCAGCCCGTTGGGACAGTTCAACACTGAAGCTTTCTTT.

The chain has TRBV28 and TRBJ2-7; 8 nucleotides agree with TRBD2. J lost 3 bases, V lost 3 bases, and 10 bases had no gene match. This CDR3 has 16 residues. The germline gives CDR1 MDHEN, CDR2 SYDVKM. This CDR3 reads CASSLFPTSGYYEQYF. CDR3 sequence (DNA): TGTGCCAGCAGTTTGTTCCCCACTAGCGGCTACTACGAGCAGTACTTC. The full variable domain, with the rest looked up from reference TRBV28 and TRBJ2-7, is DVKVTQSSRYLVKRTGEKVFLECVQDMDHENMFWYRQDPGLGLRLIYFSYDVKMKEKGDIPEGYSVSREKKERFSLILESASTNQTSMYLCASSLFPTSGYYEQYFGPGTRLTVT.

The chain carries TRBV28 and TRBJ1-4; D is undetermined. The germline V gene encodes CDR1 MDHEN and CDR2 SYDVKM. V gave up 2 bases and J gave up 4 bases, with 8 bases separating them. CDR3 length: 14 residues. The CDR3 region has the DNA TGTGCCAGCAGTTTACGAGATCTTAATGAAAAACTGTTTTTT. This encodes CASSLRDLNEKLFF.

Only a few counts were recorded for this clone. The chain recombines TRBV6-6 with TRBJ2-7; TRBD1 matches 11 bases. Germline V gene data show CDR1 as MNHNY and CDR2 as SVGAGI (reference sequence). The CDR3 is 15 amino acids. V lost 2 bases and J lost 4; bases outside the gene matches: 4. As DNA, the CDR3 is TGTGCCAGCAGTTACGGGACAGGGGGTGGGTACGAGCAGTACTTC. Translated, it gives CASSYGTGGGYEQYF.

The rearrangement uses TRBV6-4 and TRBJ2-3; a weak D match, TRBD2 (6 bases). The CDR3 totals 18 residues. The germline CDR1 and CDR2 sequences are MRHNA and SNTAGT. Between the trimmed V and J ends, which lost 2 bases and 6 bases, there was a span of 24 bases. CDR3 sequence reads: CASSDPRRRERSLDTQYF. The CDR3, as DNA: TGTGCCAGCAGTGACCCTCGTAGGAGGGAGCGCTCCCTGGATACGCAGTATTTT.

This clone was seen once. J is TRBJ2-4 and V is TRBV5-4, with TRBD1 as a possible D gene (6 bases). CDR1 and CDR2 from the germline V gene are SGHNT and YYREEE (reference sequence). The CDR3 loop spans 14 amino acids. V shed 5 bases and J shed 0 bases, with 9 bases lying between them. In DNA, the CDR3 is TGTGCCAGCAGTGAGGGGGTAGCCAAAAACATTCAGTACTTC. It yields the protein CASSEGVAKNIQYF. The full variable domain, with the rest looked up from reference TRBV5-4 and TRBJ2-4, is ETGVTQSPTHLIKTRGQQVTLRCSSQSGHNTVSWYQQALGQGPQFIFQYYREEENGRGNFPPRFSGLQFPNYSSELNVNALELDDSALYLCASSEGVAKNIQYFGAGTRLSVL.

This clone was recorded once. The V call is TRBV28, the J call TRBJ1-5; D not certain. V dropped 2 bases and J dropped 3 bases, with 11 bases sitting between them. The germline V gene encodes CDR1 MDHEN and CDR2 SYDVKM. The CDR3 covers 15 residues. CDR3 sequence reads: CASSLSRGYNQPQHF. CDR3 sequence (DNA): TGTGCCAGCAGTTTAAGTCGCGGGTACAATCAGCCCCAGCATTTT.

This sequence joins TRBV14 and TRBJ1-1; the D gene is possibly TRBD1 (5 bases). Trimming removed 3 bases from V and 5 bases from J, with 19 bases in between. Germline lookup yields CDR1 SGHDN and CDR2 FVKESK. The CDR3 runs to 16 residues. DNA of the CDR3: TGTGCCAGCAGCCAGAATTTGGGGAGGGGCGCGACTGAAGCTTTCTTT. Protein sequence: CASSQNLGRGATEAFF.

The DNA for the CDR3 is TGTGCCAGTAGTCGAGGAGGGGACACTGAAGCTTTCTTT. This codes for CASSRGGDTEAFF. This chain joins TRBV19 and TRBJ1-1, with a tentative D call TRBD1 (5 bases). V was pared by 5 bases and J by 3 bases, with 10 bases between. CDR1 and CDR2 (germline): LNHDA, SQIVND (reference sequence). The CDR3 covers 13 residues.